This entry concerns a single TCR beta chain. Its specificity is not known. These data are taken from a study of cytomegalovirus exposure and HLA in healthy donors. Study in general: HLA-typed donors were the source of approximately 80 million unique TCRs held in an early data release. Study outcomes and limitations: Using a false discovery rate of 0.05, a later analysis showed that 15,000 to 20,000 TCR beta sequences were associated with HLA alleles. In a later analysis, TCR beta V- and J-gene trimming showed a link to a missense DCLRE1C variant. Sequence variants that were highly shared formed a cluster that was likely a sequencing artifact.

Amplification used 60 Vbeta primers and 13 Jbeta primers. Assay: immunoSEQ multiplex PCR; the TCRdb copy retains only in-frame clones and omits some. This sample has about 110,000 clones, with roughly 73% found just once. Sequencing was performed on PBMCs. The sequence derives from a woman aged 25 to 39 in good health and CMV-seronegative.

The CDR3 region is CASSQEVGRGQYF. The CDR3, as DNA: TGTGCCAGCAGCCAAGAGGTGGGGCGCGGGCAGTACTTC. The rearrangement uses TRBV4-2 and TRBJ2-7, with D possibly TRBD1 on 5 matching bases. V lost 0 bases to trimming and J lost 9 bases, with 12 bases between them. Germline CDR1 is LGHNA and CDR2 is YNFKEQ. The CDR3 covers 13 residues.